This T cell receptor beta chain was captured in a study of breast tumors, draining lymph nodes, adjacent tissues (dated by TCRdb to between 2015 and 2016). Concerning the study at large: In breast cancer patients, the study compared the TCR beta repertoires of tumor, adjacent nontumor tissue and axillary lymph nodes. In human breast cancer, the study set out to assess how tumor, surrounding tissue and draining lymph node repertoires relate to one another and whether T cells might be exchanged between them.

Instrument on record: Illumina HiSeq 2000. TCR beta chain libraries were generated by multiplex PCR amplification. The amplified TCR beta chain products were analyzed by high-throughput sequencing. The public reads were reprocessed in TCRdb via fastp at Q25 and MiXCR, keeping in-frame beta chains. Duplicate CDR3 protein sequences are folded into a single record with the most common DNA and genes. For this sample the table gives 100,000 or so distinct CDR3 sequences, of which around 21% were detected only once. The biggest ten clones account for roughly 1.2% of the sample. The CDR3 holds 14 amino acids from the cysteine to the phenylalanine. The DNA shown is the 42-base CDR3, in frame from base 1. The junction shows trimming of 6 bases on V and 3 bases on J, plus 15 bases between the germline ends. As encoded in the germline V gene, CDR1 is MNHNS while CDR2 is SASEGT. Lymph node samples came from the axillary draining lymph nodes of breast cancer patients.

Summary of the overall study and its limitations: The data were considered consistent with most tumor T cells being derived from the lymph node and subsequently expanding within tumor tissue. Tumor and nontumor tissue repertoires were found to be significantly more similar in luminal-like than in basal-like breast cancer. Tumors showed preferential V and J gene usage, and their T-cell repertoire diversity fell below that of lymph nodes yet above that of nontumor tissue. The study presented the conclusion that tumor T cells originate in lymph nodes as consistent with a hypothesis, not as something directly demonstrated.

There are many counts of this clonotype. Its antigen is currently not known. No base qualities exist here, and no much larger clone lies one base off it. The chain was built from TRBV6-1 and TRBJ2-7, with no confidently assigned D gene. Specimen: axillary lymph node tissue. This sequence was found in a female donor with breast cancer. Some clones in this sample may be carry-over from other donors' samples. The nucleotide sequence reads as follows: TGTGCCAGCAGGAACAACCACTCAAACTACGAGCAGTACTTC. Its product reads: CASRNNHSNYEQYF.